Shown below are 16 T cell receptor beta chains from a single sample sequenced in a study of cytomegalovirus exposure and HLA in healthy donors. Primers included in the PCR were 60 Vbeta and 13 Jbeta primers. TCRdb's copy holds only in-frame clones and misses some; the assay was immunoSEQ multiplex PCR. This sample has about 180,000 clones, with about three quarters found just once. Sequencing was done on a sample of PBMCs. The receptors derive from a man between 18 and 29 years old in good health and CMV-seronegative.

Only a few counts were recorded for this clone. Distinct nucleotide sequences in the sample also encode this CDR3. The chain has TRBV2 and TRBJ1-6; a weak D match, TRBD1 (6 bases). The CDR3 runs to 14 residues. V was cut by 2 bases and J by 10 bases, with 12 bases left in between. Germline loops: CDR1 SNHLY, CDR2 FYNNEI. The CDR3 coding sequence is TGTGCCAGCAGTGAATACAGGGATAGATCACCCCTCCACTTT. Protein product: CASSEYRDRSPLHF. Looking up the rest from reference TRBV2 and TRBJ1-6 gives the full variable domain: EPEVTQTPSHQVTQMGQEVILRCVPISNHLYFYWYRQILGQKVEFLVSFYNNEISEKSEIFDDQFSVERPDGSNFTLKIRSTKLEDSAMYFCASSEYRDRSPLHFGNGTRLTVT.

Written as DNA, the CDR3 is TGCGCCAGCAAAACCGGGACTAGCGGCACAGATACGCAGTATTTT. It encodes CASKTGTSGTDTQYF. The chain employs TRBV4-3 and TRBJ2-3; 10 positions match TRBD2. The V gene's germline CDR1 is LGHNA and CDR2 YSLEER. J was trimmed by 1 base and V by 7 bases; bases with no gene match: 5. CDR3 length: 15 residues.

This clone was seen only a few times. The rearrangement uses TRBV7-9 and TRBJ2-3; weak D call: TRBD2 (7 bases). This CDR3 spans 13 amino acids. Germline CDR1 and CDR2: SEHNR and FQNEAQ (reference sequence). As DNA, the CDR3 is TGTGCATGGGGGGGCGCGGGCGCAGATACGCAGTATTTT. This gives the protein CAWGGAGADTQYF.

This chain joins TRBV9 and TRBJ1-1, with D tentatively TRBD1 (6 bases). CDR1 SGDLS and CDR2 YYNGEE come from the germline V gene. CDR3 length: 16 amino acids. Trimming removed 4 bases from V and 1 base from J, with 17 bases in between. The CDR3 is CASSPRGGGTNTEAFF. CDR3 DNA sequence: TGTGCCAGCAGCCCGCGAGGGGGGGGTACGAACACTGAAGCTTTCTTT. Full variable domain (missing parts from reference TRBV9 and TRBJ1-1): DSGVTQTPKHLITATGQRVTLRCSPRSGDLSVYWYQQSLDQGLQFLIQYYNGEERAKGNILERFSAQQFPDLHSELNLSSLELGDSALYFCASSPRGGGTNTEAFFGQGTRLTVV.

The chain's CDR3 is CASSPADSYGYTF. DNA for the CDR3: TGTGCCAGCAGTCCGGCAGACAGCTATGGCTACACCTTC. The V call is TRBV6-6, the J call TRBJ1-2, with D possibly being TRBD1 (5 bases). Germline values: CDR1 MNHNY, CDR2 SVGAGI (reference sequence). The V end lost 5 bases, the J end lost 4 bases, and 11 bases lay between the germline ends. The CDR3 covers 13 residues.

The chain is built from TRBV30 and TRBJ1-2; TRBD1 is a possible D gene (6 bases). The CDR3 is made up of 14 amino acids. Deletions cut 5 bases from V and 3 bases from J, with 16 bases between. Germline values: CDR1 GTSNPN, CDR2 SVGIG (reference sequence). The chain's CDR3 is CAWVKGGRDYGYTF. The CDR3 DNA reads TGTGCCTGGGTTAAAGGGGGGAGGGACTATGGCTACACCTTC.

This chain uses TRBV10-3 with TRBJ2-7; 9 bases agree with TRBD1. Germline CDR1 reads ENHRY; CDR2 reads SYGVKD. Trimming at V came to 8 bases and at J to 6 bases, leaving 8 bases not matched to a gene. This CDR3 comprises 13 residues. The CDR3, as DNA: TGTGCCATCCGCCCGGGACAGGGCAGCGAGCAGTACTTC. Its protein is CAIRPGQGSEQYF.

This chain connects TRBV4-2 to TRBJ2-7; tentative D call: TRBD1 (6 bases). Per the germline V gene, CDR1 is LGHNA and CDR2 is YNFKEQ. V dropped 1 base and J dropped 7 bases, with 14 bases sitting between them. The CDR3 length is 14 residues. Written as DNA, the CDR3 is TGTGCCAGCAGCCAAGGACAGGCTGGTGGGGAGCAGTACTTC. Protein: CASSQGQAGGEQYF.

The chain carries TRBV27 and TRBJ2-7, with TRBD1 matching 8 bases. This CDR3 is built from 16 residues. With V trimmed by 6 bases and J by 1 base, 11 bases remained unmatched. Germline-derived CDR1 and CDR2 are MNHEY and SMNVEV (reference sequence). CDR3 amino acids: CASSKPGTGTSYEQYF. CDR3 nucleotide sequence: TGTGCCAGCAGCAAACCCGGGACAGGAACGTCCTACGAGCAGTACTTC.

CDR3 loop: CASSTSTGPTYSEQYF. The DNA of the CDR3 is TGTGCCAGCTCAACCAGTACAGGCCCCACTTACAGCGAGCAGTACTTC. The chain employs TRBV18 and TRBJ2-7; a weak D match, TRBD1 (5 bases). CDR3 size: 16 residues. The V end was cut by 5 bases, the J end by 6 bases, with 23 bases between. CDR1 is KGHSH, CDR2 LQKENI, per germline.

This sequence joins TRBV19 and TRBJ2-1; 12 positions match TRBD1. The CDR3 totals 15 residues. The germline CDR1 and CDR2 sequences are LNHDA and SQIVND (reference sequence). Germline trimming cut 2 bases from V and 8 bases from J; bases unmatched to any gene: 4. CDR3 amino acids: CASSIMGTGGDEQFF. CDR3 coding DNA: TGTGCCAGTAGTATAATGGGGACAGGGGGCGATGAGCAGTTCTTC.

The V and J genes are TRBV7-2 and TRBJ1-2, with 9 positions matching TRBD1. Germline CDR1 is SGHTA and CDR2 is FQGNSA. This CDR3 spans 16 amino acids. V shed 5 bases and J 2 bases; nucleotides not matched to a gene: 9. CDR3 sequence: CASSTSAGTGNYGYTF. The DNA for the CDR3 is TGTGCCAGCAGCACCAGCGCCGGGACAGGGAACTATGGCTACACCTTC.

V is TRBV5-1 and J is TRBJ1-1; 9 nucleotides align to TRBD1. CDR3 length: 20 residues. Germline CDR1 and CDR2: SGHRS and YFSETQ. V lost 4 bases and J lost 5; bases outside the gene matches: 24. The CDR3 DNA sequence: TGCGCCAGCAGCCCGTCCAACTCCGGGACAGGGTCGGGAAGGAGAACTGAAGCTTTCTTT. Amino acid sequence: CASSPSNSGTGSGRRTEAFF.

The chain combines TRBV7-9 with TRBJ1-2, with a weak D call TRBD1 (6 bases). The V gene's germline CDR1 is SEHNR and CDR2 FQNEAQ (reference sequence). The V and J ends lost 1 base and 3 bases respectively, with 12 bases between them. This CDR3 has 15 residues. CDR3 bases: TGTGCCAGCAGCTTAGTAGCAGGGGTGGACTATGGCTACACCTTC. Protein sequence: CASSLVAGVDYGYTF.

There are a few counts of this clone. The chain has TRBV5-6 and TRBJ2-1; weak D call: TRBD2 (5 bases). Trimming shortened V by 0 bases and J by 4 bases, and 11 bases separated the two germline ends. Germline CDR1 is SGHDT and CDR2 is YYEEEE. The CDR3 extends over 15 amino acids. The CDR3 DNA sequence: TGTGCCAGCAGCTTGGGAGGACTTGTTTACAATGAGCAGTTCTTC. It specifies CASSLGGLVYNEQFF.

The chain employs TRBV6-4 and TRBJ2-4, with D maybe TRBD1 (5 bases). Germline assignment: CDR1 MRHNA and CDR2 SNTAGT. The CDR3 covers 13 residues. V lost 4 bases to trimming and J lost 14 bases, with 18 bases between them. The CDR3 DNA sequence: TGTGCCAGCAGTGCCGTCGGTACAGGACCTGAGTACTTC. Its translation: CASSAVGTGPEYF.